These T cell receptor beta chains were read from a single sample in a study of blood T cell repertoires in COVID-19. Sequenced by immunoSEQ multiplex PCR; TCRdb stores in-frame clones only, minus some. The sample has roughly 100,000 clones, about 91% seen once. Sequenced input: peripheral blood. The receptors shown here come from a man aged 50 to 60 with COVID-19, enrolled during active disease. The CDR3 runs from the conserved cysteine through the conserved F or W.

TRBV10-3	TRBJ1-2	CAISESKSRRGDYGYTF
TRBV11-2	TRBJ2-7	CASSSTGVSSYEQYF
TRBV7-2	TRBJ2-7	CASSLEGGGTYEQYF
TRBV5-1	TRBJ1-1	CASSGQVNTEAFF
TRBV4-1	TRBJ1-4	CASSPVRAVNNEKLFF
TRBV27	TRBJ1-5	CASSPRTGHSNQPQHF
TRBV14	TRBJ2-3	CASSPASGGKQYF
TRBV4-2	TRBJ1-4	CASSHGGTGGDEKLFF
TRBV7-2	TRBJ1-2	CASSLGLLRDSNYGYTF
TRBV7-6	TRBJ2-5	CASRSTAAYQETQYF
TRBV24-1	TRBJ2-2	CATSEFTGELFF
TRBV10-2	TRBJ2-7	CASVDRTSSYEQYF
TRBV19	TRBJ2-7	CASSSGHSYEQYF
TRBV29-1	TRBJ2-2	CSVSPGQHTGELFF
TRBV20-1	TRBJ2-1	CSASSTGHNEQFF
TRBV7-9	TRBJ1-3	CASSLAGGDTIYF
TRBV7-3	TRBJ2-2	CASSSDRGGNTGELFF
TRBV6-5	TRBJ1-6	CASRGGSSYNSPLHF
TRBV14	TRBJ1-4	CASSPREFNEKLFF
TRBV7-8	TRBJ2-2	CASSSLAGGPRELFF
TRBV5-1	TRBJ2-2	CASNRLPGGTGELFF
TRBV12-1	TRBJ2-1	CASSYETGLGSGGSYNEQFF
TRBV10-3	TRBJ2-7	CAIAGTSGGAYEQYF
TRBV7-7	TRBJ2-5	CASSLGLLETQYF
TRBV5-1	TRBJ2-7	CASSLFRTGISYEQYF
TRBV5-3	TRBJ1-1	CARRCWGTGGTEAFF
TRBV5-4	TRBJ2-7	CASSLTGTLSYEQYF
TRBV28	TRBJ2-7	CASTRLAGGQEQYF
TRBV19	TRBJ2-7	CASSIITGDEQYF
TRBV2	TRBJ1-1	CASFENRVNTEAFF
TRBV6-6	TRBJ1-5	CASTQQGIQPQHF
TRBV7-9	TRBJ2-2	CAIGQDTGELFF
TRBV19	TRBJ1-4	CASSERTGGSNEKLFF
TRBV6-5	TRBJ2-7	CASKSNSPSYEQYF
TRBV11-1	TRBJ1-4	CASSIGTGNEKLFF
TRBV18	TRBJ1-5	CASSSTENSNQPQHF
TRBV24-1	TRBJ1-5	CATSDSGGWSNQPQHF
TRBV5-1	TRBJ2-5	CASSLGAGWETQYF
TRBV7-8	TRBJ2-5	CASSQGTVRETQYF
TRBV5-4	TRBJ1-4	CASSLDRGREKLFF
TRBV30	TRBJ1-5	CAWSGARTAFNQPQHF
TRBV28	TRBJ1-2	CASSLGQSMYGYTF